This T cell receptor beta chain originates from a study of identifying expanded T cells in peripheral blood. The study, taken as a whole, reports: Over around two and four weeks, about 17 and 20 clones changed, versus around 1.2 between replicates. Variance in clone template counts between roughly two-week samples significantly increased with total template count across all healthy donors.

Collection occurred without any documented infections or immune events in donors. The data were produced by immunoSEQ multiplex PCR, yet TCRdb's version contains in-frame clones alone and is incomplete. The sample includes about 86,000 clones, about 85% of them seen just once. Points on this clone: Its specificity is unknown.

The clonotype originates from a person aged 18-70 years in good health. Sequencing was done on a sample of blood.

The CDR3 is CASEDYTGELFF. In DNA form, the CDR3 reads TGTGCTAGTGAAGACTACACCGGGGAGCTGTTTTTT. The V gene is TRBV12-5, the J gene TRBJ2-2; D gene ambiguous. CDR1 and CDR2 from the germline V gene are LGHNT and FRNRAP. The CDR3 totals 12 residues. The V end lost 7 bases, the J end lost 3 bases, and 6 bases lay between the germline ends.